The clone carrying this T cell receptor beta chain has only a few counts. Researchers prepared the TCRbeta library using unique molecular identifiers, the study reports. TCRdb re-called the PCR reads through MiXCR, storing one row per CDR3 protein. The sample comprises roughly 200,000 distinct CDR3 sequences, around 10% of which are singletons, and about 6% rests with the top ten. The length of the CDR3 is 16 residues. The V and J ends lost 1 base and 4 bases respectively, with 16 bases between them. Germline V gene sequence: CDR1 SEHNR, CDR2 FQNEAQ (reference sequence). This record belongs to a study of T-cell reconstitution after alpha-beta-depleted transplantation in children.

This clonotype originated in a human donor who donated a stem cell graft to a child with acute lymphoblastic leukemia. Sequenced here: PBMCs from the stem cell graft donor, sampled from the stem cell graft. The V gene is TRBV7-9, the J gene TRBJ1-1, with D possibly TRBD1 on 5 matching bases. CDR3 in amino acids: CASSLESPGVGTEAFF. In DNA, the CDR3 is TGTGCCAGCAGCTTAGAGTCTCCGGGGGTGGGCACTGAAGCTTTCTTT.